The rows below give T cell receptor beta chains drawn from one sample of a study of CD4 T cells in relation to SARS-CoV-2 and coronaviruses. Libraries were prepared by immunoSEQ multiplex PCR; TCRdb keeps only in-frame clonotypes and omits some of them. This sample has 15,000 to 25,000 clones, with 77% found just once. Their recognized antigens are unknown. Sequencing input: CD4+ T cells from PBMCs, cultured in vitro. Source of these receptors: a human donor in good health. CDR3s include the opening cysteine and the closing phenylalanine or tryptophan. Fields, in order: clone size, V gene, J gene, D gene, CDR3 protein, CDR3 DNA. The D gene is left open where the match is weak. A row's size may be missing; if present it is once, few, many or a size class.

>-|TRBV4-3|TRBJ2-3|TRBD2
CASSQESRLAGERTSTDTQYF
TGCGCCAGCAGCCAAGAATCTAGACTAGCGGGAGAGAGAACTAGCACAGATACGCAGTATTTT
>-|TRBV4-1|TRBJ2-7|-
CASSQHWNEQYF
TGCGCCAGCAGCCAACACTGGAACGAGCAGTACTTC
>-|TRBV28|TRBJ1-2|-
CASSLGTRAGYTF
TGTGCCAGCAGTTTGGGGACCAGGGCTGGCTACACCTTC
>-|TRBV6-4|TRBJ1-4|-
CASRVPRVNEKLFF
TGTGCCAGCAGGGTCCCGAGGGTTAATGAAAAACTGTTTTTT
>once|TRBV19|TRBJ1-2|TRBD1
CASSQQGALGYTF
TGTGCCAGTAGCCAACAGGGGGCGTTGGGCTACACCTTC
>-|TRBV6-6|TRBJ1-5|-
CASRWDIVGNQPQHF
TGTGCCAGCAGATGGGACATTGTGGGCAATCAGCCCCAGCATTTT
>-|TRBV7-9|TRBJ2-7|TRBD2
CASSSGGGDDEQYF
TGTGCCAGCAGCTCGGGAGGAGGGGATGACGAGCAGTACTTC
>-|TRBV6-5|TRBJ2-1|TRBD2
CASKTSGGYNEQFF
TGTGCCAGCAAGACTAGCGGGGGATACAATGAGCAGTTCTTC
>few|TRBV27|TRBJ2-7|TRBD1
CASSSRQLVRDRGHEQYF
TGTGCCAGCAGTTCCCGTCAATTGGTTAGGGACAGGGGTCACGAGCAGTACTTC
>once|TRBV29-1|TRBJ1-6|-
CSVEDGGKAPLHF
TGCAGCGTTGAAGATGGGGGGAAGGCACCCCTCCACTTT
>-|TRBV6-6|TRBJ1-6|-
CASGRQDRSPLHF
TGTGCCAGCGGACGACAGGACCGTTCACCCCTCCACTTT
>-|TRBV4-3|TRBJ2-5|TRBD2
CASSQKRRGETQYF
TGCGCCAGCAGCCAAAAACGGCGGGGGGAGACCCAGTACTTC
>-|TRBV18|TRBJ1-4|-
CASSLSAGSNEKLFF
TGTGCCAGCTCTCTGTCAGCAGGGTCTAATGAAAAACTGTTTTTT
>-|TRBV11-2|TRBJ1-1|-
CASSLTGHNTEAFF
TGTGCCAGCAGCCTCACGGGACACAACACTGAAGCTTTCTTT
>few|TRBV6-2/TRBV6-3|TRBJ1-1|TRBD1
CASSKGDSPEAFF
TGTGCCAGCAGTAAAGGGGACAGCCCAGAAGCTTTCTTT
>-|TRBV6-5|TRBJ2-5|-
CASSQTDQETQYF
TGTGCCAGCAGTCAGACAGACCAAGAGACCCAGTACTTC
>-|TRBV7-2|TRBJ2-5|-
CASSSVGFGETQYF
TGTGCCAGCAGCTCCGTGGGGTTTGGAGAGACCCAGTACTTC
>-|TRBV7-6|TRBJ1-5|-
CASSLDEGQPQHF
TGTGCCAGCAGCTTAGACGAAGGACAGCCCCAGCATTTT
>-|TRBV11-2|TRBJ2-6|-
CASSPWDTWTGANVLTF
TGTGCCAGCAGCCCCTGGGACACCTGGACTGGGGCCAACGTCCTGACTTTC
>-|TRBV20-1|TRBJ2-1|-
CSARRNNEQFF
TGCAGTGCTAGAAGAAACAATGAGCAGTTCTTC
>-|TRBV4-1|TRBJ2-7|-
CASSHTTPDSEQYF
TGCGCCAGCAGCCATACTACCCCGGACTCCGAGCAGTACTTC
>-|TRBV27|TRBJ2-3|-
CASSFREGDTQYF
TGTGCCAGCAGTTTTCGAGAGGGAGATACGCAGTATTTT